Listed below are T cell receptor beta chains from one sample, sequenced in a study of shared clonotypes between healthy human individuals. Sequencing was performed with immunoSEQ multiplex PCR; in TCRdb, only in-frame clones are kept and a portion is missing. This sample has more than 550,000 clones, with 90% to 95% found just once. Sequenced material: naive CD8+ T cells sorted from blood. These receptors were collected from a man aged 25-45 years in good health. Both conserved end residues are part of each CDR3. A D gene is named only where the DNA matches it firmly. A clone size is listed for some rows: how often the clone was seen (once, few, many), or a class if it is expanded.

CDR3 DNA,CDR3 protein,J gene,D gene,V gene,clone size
TGTGCCAGCAGTTCCGGGGGCGCATTCTATAATTCACCCCTCCACTTT,CASSSGGAFYNSPLHF,TRBJ1-6,.,TRBV27,.
TGTGCCAGCAGTTTATCAAGGCAGAACACTGAAGCTTTCTTT,CASSLSRQNTEAFF,TRBJ1-1,.,TRBV27,.
TGTGCCAGTTCAGGGGAAGGCCTGCCTGGGGCCAACGTCCTGACTTTC,CASSGEGLPGANVLTF,TRBJ2-6,.,TRBV2,.
TGTGCCAGCAGTCCTGGGACGGGGCCGTGGACTGAAGCTTTCTTT,CASSPGTGPWTEAFF,TRBJ1-1,.,TRBV28,.
TGTGCCAGCAGCGTAGCGGACCTTTCTAGCGGGAGGCAAGAGACCCAGTACTTC,CASSVADLSSGRQETQYF,TRBJ2-5,TRBD2,TRBV9,once
TGTGCCAGCAGCCCCCGCGGTGGCTACGAGCAGTACTTC,CASSPRGGYEQYF,TRBJ2-7,.,TRBV7-6,once
TGTGCCAGCAGCCCCCCTACGGCAGGTGCTAGCTCCTACAATGAGCAGTTCTTC,CASSPPTAGASSYNEQFF,TRBJ2-1,.,TRBV9,.
TGCGCCAGCAGCCAAACAGGGGGCTCCACCTACGAGCAGTACTTC,CASSQTGGSTYEQYF,TRBJ2-7,TRBD1,TRBV5-1,.
TGCGCCAGCAGCCTTAGGACAGGGCGCGTTGCTGAAGCTTTCTTT,CASSLRTGRVAEAFF,TRBJ1-1,TRBD1,TRBV4-3,.
TGTGCCAGCAGCGTAGACAGGGGTGAAAGAACCGAAGCTTTCTTT,CASSVDRGERTEAFF,TRBJ1-1,TRBD1,TRBV9,.